This entry lists 29 T cell receptor beta chains sequenced from one sample in a study of blood T cell repertoires in COVID-19. Libraries were prepared by immunoSEQ multiplex PCR; TCRdb keeps only in-frame clonotypes and omits some of them. The sample carries roughly 52,000 clones, roughly 90% recorded once. Sample: peripheral blood. These receptors were collected from a human donor in a cohort sampled during active COVID-19.

This chain uses TRBV9 with TRBJ2-1, with 7 positions matching TRBD2. Unmatched junction bases numbered 3, after V lost 1 base and J lost 2 bases. This CDR3 has 15 amino acids. Germline assignment: CDR1 SGDLS and CDR2 YYNGEE. This chain's CDR3 is CASSVLADPYNEQFF. CDR3 nucleotide sequence: TGTGCCAGCAGCGTACTAGCGGACCCCTACAATGAGCAGTTCTTC.

This rearrangement joins TRBV3-1 (or the pseudogene TRBV3-2) to TRBJ1-3, with no clear D. This CDR3 spans 17 amino acids. Germline CDR1 LGHDT, CDR2 YNNKEL (reference sequence). V was clipped by 0 bases and J by 0 bases, with 12 bases between them. CDR3 bases: TGTGCCAGCAGCCAAGATGCCCTCAGGAACTCTGGAAACACCATATATTTT. Protein sequence: CASSQDALRNSGNTIYF.

The chain employs TRBV27 and TRBJ1-2; D not resolved. The CDR3 covers 14 residues. The germline CDR1 and CDR2 sequences are MNHEY and SMNVEV (reference sequence). The V end lost 3 bases, the J end lost 6 bases, and 14 bases lay between the germline ends. CDR3 protein: CASSFNDWRDGYTF. Here the CDR3 DNA reads TGTGCCAGCAGTTTCAACGACTGGAGGGATGGCTACACCTTC.

This CDR3 reads CASSQARGSSSYEQYF. The CDR3 DNA sequence: TGTGCCAGCAGCCAAGCGCGGGGCAGTAGCTCCTACGAGCAGTACTTC. The gene calls are TRBV4-2 and TRBJ2-7; maybe TRBD2 (6 bases). Trimming left V 1 base short and J 0 bases short, with 13 bases between. There are 16 residues in the CDR3. Germline values: CDR1 LGHNA, CDR2 YNFKEQ.

V is TRBV9 and J is TRBJ1-5, with TRBD1 identical over 9 bases. The CDR3 length is 16 residues. Per the germline V gene, CDR1 is SGDLS and CDR2 is YYNGEE. V gave up 4 bases and J gave up 3 bases; unmatched junction bases: 8. DNA for the CDR3: TGTGCCAGCAGCACAGGGACAGGGTACGACAATCAGCCCCAGCATTTT. This sequence encodes CASSTGTGYDNQPQHF.

The J gene is TRBJ2-5, the V gene TRBV30; no reliable D call. Per the germline V gene, CDR1 is GTSNPN and CDR2 is SVGIG (reference sequence). This CDR3 is 13 amino acids long. V gave up 0 bases and J gave up 1 base, with 6 bases separating them. CDR3 region: CAWSVTGQETQYF. CDR3 in DNA: TGTGCCTGGAGTGTAACCGGCCAAGAGACCCAGTACTTC.

The chain employs TRBV9 and TRBJ2-6; perhaps TRBD1 as D (6 bases). The CDR3 runs 18 residues. The V end was cut by 7 bases, the J end by 1 base, with 21 bases between. From germline, CDR1 is SGDLS and CDR2 YYNGEE. CDR3 DNA sequence: TGTGCCAGCGGAGGAGCCGGGACACCCTTATCTGGGGCCAACGTCCTGACTTTC. Translating gives CASGGAGTPLSGANVLTF.

This clone was seen once. J is TRBJ1-6 and V is TRBV4-1, with a tentative D call TRBD1 (6 bases). The germline V and J ends were trimmed by 0 bases and 2 bases, with 17 bases remaining between them. This CDR3 contains 19 residues. The germline V gene encodes CDR1 MGHRA and CDR2 YSYEKL. The chain's CDR3 is CASSQDNVQGRAYNSPLHF. DNA for the CDR3: TGCGCCAGCAGCCAAGATAATGTCCAGGGGAGAGCCTATAATTCACCCCTCCACTTT.

The rearrangement joins TRBV7-2 to TRBJ2-7, with D possibly being TRBD2 (6 bases). Trimming removed 7 bases at V and 4 bases at J, with 17 bases between. The CDR3 length is 14 residues. Germline CDR1 and CDR2: SGHTA and FQGNSA. The CDR3 nucleotides read TGTGCCAGCACCCTTTCGGGGGTGGCGTACGAGCAGTACTTC. Protein product: CASTLSGVAYEQYF.

The chain is built from TRBV29-1 and TRBJ1-1; D ambiguous. The germline CDR1 and CDR2 sequences are SQVTM and ANQGSEA. V lost 3 bases, J lost 4 bases, and 12 bases lay in between. The CDR3 is 13 amino acids. The CDR3 region has the DNA TGCAGCGTTGAGCTCCGGAGTTCCACTGAAGCTTTCTTT. Its translation: CSVELRSSTEAFF.

In DNA, the CDR3 is TGTGCCAGTAGTATGCGGGACAGGGCCTCCTACGAGCAGTACTTC. Protein: CASSMRDRASYEQYF. The chain employs TRBV19 and TRBJ2-7; TRBD1 aligns across 9 bases. CDR3 length equals 15 residues. V was clipped by 3 bases and J by 0 bases; unmatched bases: 3. Germline CDR1 LNHDA, CDR2 SQIVND (reference sequence).

The rearrangement uses TRBV12-3 or TRBV12-4 and TRBJ2-1; D unresolved. This CDR3 has 11 residues. V was pared by 2 bases and J by 13 bases, with 9 bases between. CDR3 sequence reads: CASSLTRLQFF. In nucleotides, the CDR3 is TGTGCCAGCAGTTTAACGCGACTCCAGTTCTTC.

The chain recombines TRBV3-1 (or the pseudogene TRBV3-2) with TRBJ2-7; TRBD2 agrees at 9 bases. Germline-derived CDR1 and CDR2 are LGHDT and YNNKEL (reference sequence). With 5 bases clipped from V and 5 bases from J, the junction kept 7 bases outside the gene matches. CDR3 length equals 14 residues. CDR3 residues: CASSRGTSSDEQYF. CDR3 nucleotides: TGTGCCAGCAGCAGAGGGACTAGCAGCGACGAGCAGTACTTC.

The V gene is TRBV19, the J gene TRBJ1-1; D unresolved. Germline V gene data show CDR1 as LNHDA and CDR2 as SQIVND (reference sequence). Trimming removed 9 bases from V and 2 bases from J, with 19 bases in between. This CDR3 has 15 residues. Written as DNA, the CDR3 is TGTGCCAGCGCCACCCGAGGGCTAAGCAACACTGAAGCTTTCTTT. Protein: CASATRGLSNTEAFF.

The J gene is TRBJ2-6, the V gene TRBV10-3; 11 bases line up with TRBD1. Germline assignment: CDR1 ENHRY and CDR2 SYGVKD. J gave up 0 bases and V 7 bases, and 5 bases lay outside the gene matches. The CDR3 loop spans 17 amino acids. CDR3 sequence: CAITPGQGGSGANVLTF. DNA for the CDR3: TGTGCCATCACGCCGGGACAGGGGGGCTCTGGGGCCAACGTCCTGACTTTC.

J is TRBJ1-1 and V is TRBV6-2 or TRBV6-3; D is unclear. V lost 6 bases to trimming and J lost 0 bases, with 11 bases between them. CDR3 length: 14 residues. Germline values: CDR1 MNHEY, CDR2 SVGEGT. CDR3: CASSQRLMNTEAFF. The CDR3 DNA reads as TGTGCCAGCAGCCAGAGGCTGATGAACACTGAAGCTTTCTTT.

The chain couples TRBV2 to TRBJ1-1; 7 nucleotides agree with TRBD1. Losses at the gene ends were 6 bases for V and 5 bases for J; bases not matched to a gene: 9. CDR3 length equals 14 residues. Germline lookup yields CDR1 SNHLY and CDR2 FYNNEI. The chain's CDR3 is CASRLRTGWTEAFF. The CDR3 DNA sequence: TGTGCCAGCAGGCTGAGGACAGGTTGGACTGAAGCTTTCTTT.

The CDR3 loop is CASRLGTGDGNTIYF. CDR3 nucleotide sequence: TGTGCCAGCAGGTTAGGGACAGGGGATGGAAACACCATATATTTT. This chain links TRBV3-1 (or the pseudogene TRBV3-2) with TRBJ1-3, with 10 positions matching TRBD1. Germline CDR1 and CDR2: LGHDT and YNNKEL (reference sequence). Germline trimming cut 6 bases from V and 3 bases from J; bases unmatched to any gene: 5. The CDR3 sequence is 15 residues long.

The chain couples TRBV7-9 to TRBJ1-5; D remains unclear. The CDR3 consists of 13 residues. Germline V lookup: CDR1 SEHNR, CDR2 FQNEAQ (reference sequence). The V gene lost 5 bases and the J gene lost 6 bases, with 11 bases spanning the gap. The DNA of the CDR3 is TGTGCCAGCAGCGAGGACGGGATTCAGCCCCAGCATTTT. It codes for CASSEDGIQPQHF.

The chain employs TRBV7-9 and TRBJ1-1; 7 bases match TRBD1. The germline gives CDR1 SEHNR, CDR2 FQNEAQ (reference sequence). Trimming cost V 5 bases and J 2 bases; bases outside gene matches: 11. CDR3 length: 16 amino acids. The CDR3 DNA sequence: TGTGCCAGCAGCGGAATCCTAAGGACAGGCAACACTGAAGCTTTCTTT. Translation gives CASSGILRTGNTEAFF.

The chain uses TRBV5-5 and TRBJ2-7; D is perhaps TRBD2 (6 bases). Germline V CDR1 and CDR2: SGHKS, YYEKEE (reference sequence). Between the trimmed V and J ends, which lost 4 bases and 0 bases, there was a span of 20 bases. The CDR3 length is 17 residues. This chain's CDR3 is CASSRVPGGTVSYEQYF. The CDR3 nucleotides are TGTGCCAGCAGCCGAGTTCCCGGCGGGACGGTCTCCTACGAGCAGTACTTC.

The J gene is TRBJ2-2, the V gene TRBV6-2 or TRBV6-3; tentatively, D is TRBD2 (6 bases). CDR1 and CDR2 (germline): MNHEY, SVGEGT. The CDR3 loop spans 14 amino acids. Trimming pared 0 bases from V and 7 bases from J, leaving 9 bases between. The CDR3 region is CASSYSTGDGELFF. DNA of the CDR3: TGTGCCAGCAGTTACTCGACGGGGGACGGGGAGCTGTTTTTT.

The V call is TRBV10-3, the J call TRBJ2-3, with 8 bases matching TRBD1. The V gene's germline CDR1 is ENHRY and CDR2 SYGVKD. J lost 5 bases, V lost 5 bases, and 6 bases had no gene match. The CDR3 consists of 14 residues. The chain's CDR3 is CAISSTGAGDTQYF. CDR3 coding DNA: TGTGCCATCAGTTCGACAGGGGCGGGAGATACGCAGTATTTT.

This rearrangement joins TRBV7-8 to TRBJ1-1; 7 bases are shared with TRBD1. Germline CDR1 and CDR2: SGHVS and FQNEAQ. Losses at the gene ends were 4 bases for V and 1 base for J; bases not matched to a gene: 6. The CDR3 is 15 amino acids. CDR3 sequence: CASSSGTERNTEAFF. The CDR3 DNA is TGTGCCAGCAGCTCCGGGACAGAACGGAACACTGAAGCTTTCTTT. The full variable domain, rest sourced from reference TRBV7-8 and TRBJ1-1, is GAGVSQSPRYKVAKRGQDVALRCDPISGHVSLFWYQQALGQGPEFLTYFQNEAQLDKSGLPSDRFFAERPEGSVSTLKIQRTQQEDSAVYLCASSSGTERNTEAFFGQGTRLTVV.

The chain joins TRBV9 to TRBJ1-1, with 9 bases that match TRBD1. V was pared by 4 bases and J by 5 bases, with 18 bases of the junction left unmatched. Germline lookup yields CDR1 SGDLS and CDR2 YYNGEE. CDR3 length: 18 amino acids. CDR3 amino acids: CASSPNLQGADIQTEAFF. Here the CDR3 DNA reads TGTGCCAGCAGCCCTAACCTACAGGGGGCCGATATCCAAACTGAAGCTTTCTTT.

The V gene is TRBV25-1, the J gene TRBJ2-5; a weak D match, TRBD1 (6 bases). This CDR3 has 14 amino acids. Germline V CDR1 and CDR2: MGHDK, SYGVNS. The ends were cut back, 2 bases at V and 3 bases at J, with 10 bases in the middle. The CDR3 nucleotides are TGTGCCAGCAGTGAAGTAGGGGACAAAGAGACCCAGTACTTC. It specifies CASSEVGDKETQYF.

The rearrangement links TRBV19 to TRBJ2-1; 10 bases map to TRBD2. The CDR3 totals 17 residues. The trim removed 5 bases at V and 4 bases at J, leaving 11 bases unmatched. CDR1 is LNHDA, CDR2 SQIVND, per germline (reference sequence). CDR3 in DNA: TGTGCCAGTAGTTCCAGGACTAGCGGATTAGTATACAATGAGCAGTTCTTC. This sequence encodes CASSSRTSGLVYNEQFF.

CDR3 sequence reads: CASSSEYEQYF. CDR3 DNA: TGCGCCAGCAGCTCGGAGTACGAGCAGTACTTC. This chain joins TRBV5-1 and TRBJ2-7; D unresolved. The germline V gene encodes CDR1 SGHRS and CDR2 YFSETQ. The CDR3 covers 11 residues. The V end was cut by 3 bases, the J end by 4 bases, with 5 bases between.

This chain connects TRBV4-2 to TRBJ2-1; D remains ambiguous. V dropped 0 bases and J dropped 7 bases, with 7 bases sitting between them. Germline CDR1 LGHNA, CDR2 YNFKEQ. CDR3 size: 13 residues. This CDR3 reads CASSQDLENEQFF. CDR3 coding DNA: TGTGCCAGCAGCCAAGATCTGGAGAATGAGCAGTTCTTC.